Sequencing of this T cell receptor (beta chain) was carried out in a study of T cells in Graves' hyperthyroidism and ophthalmopathy. Germline loops: CDR1 MNHNS, CDR2 SASEGT. CDR3 length: 14 amino acids. Trimming removed 8 bases from V and 3 bases from J, with 17 bases in between. This clonotype was observed a handful of times. The TCR beta CDR3 regions underwent amplification using RNA transcripts as the source. The HTBI set primed first-round TCR CDR3 RT-PCR. TCRdb fed the multiplex PCR reads into MiXCR, producing one record per CDR3 protein. The table lists 400,000 to 500,000 distinct CDR3 sequences, about 13% of them singletons, with about 4.9% in the top ten.

Sequencing was done on a sample of blood. The chain combines TRBV6-1 with TRBJ2-7, with TRBD2 as a possible D gene (6 bases). This TCR was recovered from a woman in her late teens or twenties with Graves' hyperthyroidism. CDR3 in DNA: TGTGCCAGCCGCCCCGAGACTAGGAGCTACGAGCAGTACTTC. Translating it yields CASRPETRSYEQYF.